The clone carrying this T cell receptor (beta chain) was found once. The CDR3 totals 18 residues. Trimming at V came to 0 bases and at J to 3 bases, leaving 8 bases not matched to a gene. Treatment defined: preoperative locoregional IRX-2 cytokine immunotherapy. Patients received preoperative, locoregional IRX-2 cytokine immunotherapy in a phase Ib study. These data come from a study of preoperative IRX-2 immunotherapy in early breast cancer. The table came from immunoSEQ multiplex PCR; TCRdb's copy has only in-frame clones and leaves some out. The table shows 40,000 or so clones, with roughly 95% occurring only once.

The origin of this receptor is a human donor with breast cancer. The source material was tumor tissue, sampled after IRX-2 immunotherapy. The chain combines TRBV23-1 with TRBJ2-2; TRBD2 matches at 9 bases. TRBV23-1 is an ORF, with its function uncertain. This CDR3 reads CASSQSAVAGAYTGELFF. The CDR3 region has the DNA TGCGCCAGCAGTCAATCGGCGGTAGCGGGGGCTTACACCGGGGAGCTGTTTTTT.